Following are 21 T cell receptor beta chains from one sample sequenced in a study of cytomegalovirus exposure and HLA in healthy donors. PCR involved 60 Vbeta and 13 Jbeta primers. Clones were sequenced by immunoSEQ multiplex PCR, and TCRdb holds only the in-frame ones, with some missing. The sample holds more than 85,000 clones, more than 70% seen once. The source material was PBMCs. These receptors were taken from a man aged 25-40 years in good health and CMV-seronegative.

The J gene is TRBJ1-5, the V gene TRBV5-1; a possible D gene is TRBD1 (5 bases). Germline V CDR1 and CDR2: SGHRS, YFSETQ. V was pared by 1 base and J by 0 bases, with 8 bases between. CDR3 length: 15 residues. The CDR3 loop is CASSLTGLSNQPQHF. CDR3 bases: TGCGCCAGCAGCTTGACAGGCCTTAGCAATCAGCCCCAGCATTTT.

The CDR3 here is CASSVGASSGYTF. The CDR3 DNA is TGTGCCAGCAGCGTAGGAGCCAGTAGCGGCTACACCTTC. J is TRBJ1-2 and V is TRBV9; no firm D call. This CDR3 is built from 13 residues. The germline V and J ends were trimmed by 0 bases and 8 bases, with 11 bases remaining between them. Germline V gene sequence: CDR1 SGDLS, CDR2 YYNGEE.

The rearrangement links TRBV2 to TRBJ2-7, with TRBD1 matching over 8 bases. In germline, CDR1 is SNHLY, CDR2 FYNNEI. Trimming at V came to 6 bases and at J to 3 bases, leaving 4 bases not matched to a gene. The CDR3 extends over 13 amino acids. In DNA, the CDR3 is TGTGCCAGCAGGGACAGGGCCTACTACGAGCAGTACTTC. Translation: CASRDRAYYEQYF.

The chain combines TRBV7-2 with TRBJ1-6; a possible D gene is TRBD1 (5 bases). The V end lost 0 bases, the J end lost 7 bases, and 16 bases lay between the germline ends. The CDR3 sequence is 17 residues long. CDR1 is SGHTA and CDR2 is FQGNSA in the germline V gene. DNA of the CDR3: TGTGCCAGCAGCTTAGCTCGGGGGAAAACGGGGAATTCACCCCTCCACTTT. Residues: CASSLARGKTGNSPLHF.

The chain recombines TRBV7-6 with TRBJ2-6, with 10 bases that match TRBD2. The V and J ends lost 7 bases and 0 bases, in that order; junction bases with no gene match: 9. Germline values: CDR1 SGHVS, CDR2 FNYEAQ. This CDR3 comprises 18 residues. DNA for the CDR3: TGTGCCAGCACCGACGGTCCTAGCGGGAGCTCTGGGGCCAACGTCCTGACTTTC. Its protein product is CASTDGPSGSSGANVLTF. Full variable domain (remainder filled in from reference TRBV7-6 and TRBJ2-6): GAGVSQSPRYKVTKRGQDVALRCDPISGHVSLYWYRQALGQGPEFLTYFNYEAQQDKSGLPNDRFSAERPEGSISTLTIQRTEQRDSAMYRCASTDGPSGSSGANVLTFGAGSRLTVL.

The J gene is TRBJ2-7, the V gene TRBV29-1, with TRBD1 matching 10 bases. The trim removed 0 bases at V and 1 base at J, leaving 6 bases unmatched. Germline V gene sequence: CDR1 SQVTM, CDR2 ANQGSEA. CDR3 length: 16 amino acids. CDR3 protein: CSVEEARDRGSYEQYF. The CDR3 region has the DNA TGCAGCGTTGAAGAGGCCCGGGACAGGGGTTCCTACGAGCAGTACTTC.

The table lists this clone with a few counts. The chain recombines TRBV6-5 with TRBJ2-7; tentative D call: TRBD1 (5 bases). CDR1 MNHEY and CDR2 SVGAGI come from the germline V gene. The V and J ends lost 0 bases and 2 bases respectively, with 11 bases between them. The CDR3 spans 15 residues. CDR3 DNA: TGTGCCAGCAGTTACTCGATAGGACACCCCTACGAGCAGTACTTC. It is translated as CASSYSIGHPYEQYF.

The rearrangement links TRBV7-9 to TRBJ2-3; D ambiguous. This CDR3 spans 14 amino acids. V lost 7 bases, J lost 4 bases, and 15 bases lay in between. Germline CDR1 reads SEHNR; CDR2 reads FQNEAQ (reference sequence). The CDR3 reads CASTDTYGADTQYF. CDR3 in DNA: TGTGCCAGCACCGACACGTATGGCGCAGATACGCAGTATTTT.

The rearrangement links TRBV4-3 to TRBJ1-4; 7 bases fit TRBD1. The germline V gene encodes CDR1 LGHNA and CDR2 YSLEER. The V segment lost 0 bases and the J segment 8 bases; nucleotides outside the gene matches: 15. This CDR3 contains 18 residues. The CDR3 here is CASSQEAHVGTVDEKLFF. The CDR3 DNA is TGCGCCAGCAGCCAAGAAGCTCATGTGGGGACAGTGGACGAAAAACTGTTTTTT.

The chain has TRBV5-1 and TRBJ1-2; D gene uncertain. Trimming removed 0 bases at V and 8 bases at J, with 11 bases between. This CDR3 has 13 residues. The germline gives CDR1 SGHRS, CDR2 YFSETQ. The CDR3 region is CASSLAGGMGYTF. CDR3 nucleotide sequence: TGCGCCAGCAGCTTGGCGGGTGGAATGGGCTACACCTTC. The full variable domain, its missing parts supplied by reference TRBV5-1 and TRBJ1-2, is KAGVTQTPRYLIKTRGQQVTLSCSPISGHRSVSWYQQTPGQGLQFLFEYFSETQRNKGNFPGRFSGRQFSNSRSEMNVSTLELGDSALYLCASSLAGGMGYTFGSGTRLTVV.

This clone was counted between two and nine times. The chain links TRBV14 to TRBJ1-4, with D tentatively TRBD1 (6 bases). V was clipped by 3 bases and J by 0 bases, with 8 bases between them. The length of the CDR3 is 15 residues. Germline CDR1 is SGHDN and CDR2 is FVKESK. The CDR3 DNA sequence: TGTGCCAGCAGCCAGGACAGCACAACTAATGAAAAACTGTTTTTT. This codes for CASSQDSTTNEKLFF.

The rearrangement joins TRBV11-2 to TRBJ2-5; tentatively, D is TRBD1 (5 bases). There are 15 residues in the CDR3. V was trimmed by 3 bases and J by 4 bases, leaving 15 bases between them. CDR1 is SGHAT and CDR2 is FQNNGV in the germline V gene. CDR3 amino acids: CASSFSVGQGETQYF. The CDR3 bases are TGTGCCAGCAGCTTCTCGGTCGGTCAGGGAGAGACCCAGTACTTC.

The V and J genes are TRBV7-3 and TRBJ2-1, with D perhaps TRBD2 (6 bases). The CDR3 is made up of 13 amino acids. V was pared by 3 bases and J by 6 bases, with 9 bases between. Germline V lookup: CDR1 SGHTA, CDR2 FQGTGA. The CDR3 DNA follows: TGTGCCAGCAGCTTGGGAGGCGGCAATGAGCAGTTCTTC. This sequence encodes CASSLGGGNEQFF.

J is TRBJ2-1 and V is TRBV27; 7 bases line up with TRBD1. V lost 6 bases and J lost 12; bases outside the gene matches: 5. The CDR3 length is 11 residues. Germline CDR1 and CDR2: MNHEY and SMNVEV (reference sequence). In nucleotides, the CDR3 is TGTGCCAGCAGCAAGGGGGCTTGGCAGTTCTTC. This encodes CASSKGAWQFF.

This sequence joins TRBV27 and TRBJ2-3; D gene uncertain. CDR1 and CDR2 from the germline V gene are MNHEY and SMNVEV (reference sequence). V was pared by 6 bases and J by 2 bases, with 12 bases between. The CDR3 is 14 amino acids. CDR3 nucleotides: TGTGCCAGCAGGGGCGAAGGTACCACAGATACGCAGTATTTT. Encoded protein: CASRGEGTTDTQYF.

The chain's CDR3 is CASSEQGASYNEQFF. The CDR3, as DNA: TGTGCCAGCAGTGAGCAGGGGGCCAGCTACAATGAGCAGTTCTTC. This chain connects TRBV6-1 to TRBJ2-1; 8 nucleotides align to TRBD1. CDR1 is MNHNS and CDR2 is SASEGT in the germline V gene. V shed 3 bases and J 3 bases; nucleotides not matched to a gene: 4. The CDR3 sequence is 15 residues long.

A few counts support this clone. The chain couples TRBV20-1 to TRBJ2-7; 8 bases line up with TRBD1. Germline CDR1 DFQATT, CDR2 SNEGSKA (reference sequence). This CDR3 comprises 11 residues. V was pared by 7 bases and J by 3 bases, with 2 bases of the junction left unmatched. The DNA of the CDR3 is TGCAGTGGACAGGGGTTCTACGAGCAGTACTTC. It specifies CSGQGFYEQYF.

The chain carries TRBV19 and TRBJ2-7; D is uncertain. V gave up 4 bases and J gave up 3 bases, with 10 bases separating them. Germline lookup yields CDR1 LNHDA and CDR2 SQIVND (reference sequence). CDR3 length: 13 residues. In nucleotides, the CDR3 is TGTGCCAGTAGTAGGAGCTCGGTCTACGAGCAGTACTTC. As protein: CASSRSSVYEQYF.

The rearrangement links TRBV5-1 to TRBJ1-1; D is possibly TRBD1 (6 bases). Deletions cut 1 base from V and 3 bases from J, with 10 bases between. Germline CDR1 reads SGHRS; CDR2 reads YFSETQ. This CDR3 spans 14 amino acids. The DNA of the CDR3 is TGCGCCAGCAGCTTGACAGGGAAACACACTGAAGCTTTCTTT. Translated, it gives CASSLTGKHTEAFF.

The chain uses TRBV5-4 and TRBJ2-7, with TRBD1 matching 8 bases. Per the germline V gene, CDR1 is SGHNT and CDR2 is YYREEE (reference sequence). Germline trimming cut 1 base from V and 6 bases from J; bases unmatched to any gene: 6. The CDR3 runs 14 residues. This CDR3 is CASSLPQGAGEQYF. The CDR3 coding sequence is TGTGCCAGCAGCTTGCCTCAGGGGGCGGGCGAGCAGTACTTC. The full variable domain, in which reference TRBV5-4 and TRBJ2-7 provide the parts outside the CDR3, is ETGVTQSPTHLIKTRGQQVTLRCSSQSGHNTVSWYQQALGQGPQFIFQYYREEENGRGNFPPRFSGLQFPNYSSELNVNALELDDSALYLCASSLPQGAGEQYFGPGTRLTVT.

CDR3 region: CASSQYTDTQYF. DNA of the CDR3: TGTGCCAGCAGCCAGTACACAGATACGCAGTATTTT. This rearrangement joins TRBV7-2 to TRBJ2-3; D is undetermined. The CDR3 loop spans 12 amino acids. The V gene lost 5 bases and the J gene lost 2 bases, with 5 bases spanning the gap. Germline CDR1 is SGHTA and CDR2 is FQGNSA.